Below are 30 T cell receptor beta chains sequenced from a single sample in a study of T cells in Graves' hyperthyroidism and ophthalmopathy. There were TCR beta CDR3 regions amplified from RNA transcripts. The TCR CDR3 was amplified in a first-round RT-PCR using the HTBI primer set. TCRdb independently ran MiXCR on the multiplex PCR reads; one entry per CDR3 protein. The sample includes roughly 700,000 distinct CDR3 sequences, 12% to 15% seen only once; the top ten take about a tenth. The sample was blood. The receptors come from a woman aged 18-30 years with Graves' hyperthyroidism.

This clonotype was observed a few times. The genes are TRBV20-1 and TRBJ2-7, with 9 bases aligning to TRBD2. V gave up 4 bases and J gave up 2 bases; unmatched junction bases: 3. The V gene's germline CDR1 is DFQATT and CDR2 SNEGSKA (reference sequence). This CDR3 region has 13 residues. The CDR3 DNA is TGCAGTGCTACTAGCGGGACCGCCTACGAGCAGTACTTC. Its translation: CSATSGTAYEQYF.

The V and J genes are TRBV20-1 and TRBJ2-1; no definite D call. Between the trimmed V and J ends, which lost 0 bases and 5 bases, there was a span of 14 bases. Germline V gene sequence: CDR1 DFQATT, CDR2 SNEGSKA (reference sequence). The CDR3 runs 15 residues. CDR3 in DNA: TGCAGTGCTAGAGATGGTAGGCAACCCAACAATGAGCAGTTCTTC. It yields the protein CSARDGRQPNNEQFF.

This clonotype was seen at least ten times. The gene calls are TRBV20-1 and TRBJ1-1, with no clear D. This CDR3 is built from 12 residues. From germline, CDR1 is DFQATT and CDR2 SNEGSKA (reference sequence). Trimming stripped 5 bases from V and 8 bases from J, with 15 bases between. In nucleotides, the CDR3 is TGCAGTGCTCAGGTAGACTGGGCCGAAGCTTTCTTT. It specifies CSAQVDWAEAFF.

This clonotype occurred many times. The genes are TRBV28 and TRBJ2-7; D gene ambiguous. Germline CDR1 reads MDHEN; CDR2 reads SYDVKM. The CDR3 has 16 amino acids. Trimming left V 1 base short and J 3 bases short, with 16 bases between. The CDR3 nucleotides read TGTGCCAGCAGTTTATTGGTCTCGGTTGACGACTACGAGCAGTACTTC. Protein sequence: CASSLLVSVDDYEQYF.

This chain links TRBV6-1 with TRBJ2-1, with 8 bases lining up with TRBD2. The DNA end is more similar to TRBJ2-7, so the J call may be wrong. Germline V gene lookup returns CDR1 MNHNS and CDR2 SASEGT. CDR3 length: 15 amino acids. The DNA of the CDR3 is TGTGCCAGCAGTGAGGCGGGGGGCACGGGCAATGAGCAGTACTTC. Its translation is CASSEAGGTGNEQYF.

This clonotype was observed at least ten times. V is TRBV5-8 and J is TRBJ1-1, with D uncertain. V shed 3 bases and J shed 3 bases, with 9 bases lying between them. The CDR3 consists of 13 residues. CDR1 and CDR2 from the germline V gene are SGHTS and YDEGEE. The CDR3 sequence: CASSYGTHTEAFF. CDR3 bases: TGTGCCAGCAGCTATGGAACACACACTGAAGCTTTCTTT.

This clonotype occurred many times. This chain uses TRBV20-1 with TRBJ2-3; 9 positions agree with TRBD1. From germline, CDR1 is DFQATT and CDR2 SNEGSKA (reference sequence). J lost 1 base, V lost 4 bases, and 3 bases had no gene match. The CDR3 length is 14 residues. The CDR3 sequence is CSATDRGRTDTQYF. CDR3 coding DNA: TGCAGTGCTACGGACAGGGGACGCACAGATACGCAGTATTTT.

This clonotype was counted a few times. The gene calls are TRBV13 and TRBJ2-3; D perhaps matches TRBD2 (6 bases). The V end lost 5 bases, the J end lost 6 bases, and 18 bases lay between the germline ends. Per the germline V gene, CDR1 is PRHDT and CDR2 is FYEKMQ (reference sequence). This CDR3 has 15 residues. CDR3 nucleotides: TGTGCCAGCAGCCTTGAGGAGGGCCGAGGTGATACGCAGTATTTT. Its translation is CASSLEEGRGDTQYF.

This clonotype was seen a few times. This sequence joins TRBV28 and TRBJ2-1; no firm D call. The CDR3 runs to 13 residues. V dropped 2 bases and J dropped 4 bases, with 6 bases sitting between them. The germline V gene has CDR1 MDHEN and CDR2 SYDVKM. CDR3 sequence (DNA): TGTGCCAGCAGTTTAGTACAGTACAATGAGCAGTTCTTC. Amino acid sequence: CASSLVQYNEQFF.

The chain carries TRBV6-5 and TRBJ2-5; D is ambiguous. Trimming pared 1 base from V and 2 bases from J, leaving 11 bases between. This CDR3 comprises 15 residues. From germline, CDR1 is MNHEY and CDR2 SVGAGI. CDR3: CASSYYGLGQETQYF. The CDR3 DNA is TGTGCCAGCAGTTACTACGGTTTGGGTCAAGAGACCCAGTACTTC.

Here the CDR3 reads CASSLALHRSSYEQYF. The DNA of the CDR3 is TGTGCCAGCAGCTTAGCGTTACACAGGAGCTCCTACGAGCAGTACTTC. The V gene is TRBV7-2, the J gene TRBJ2-7; a weak D match, TRBD1 (5 bases). CDR1 is SGHTA, CDR2 FQGNSA, per germline. Between the trimmed V and J ends, which lost 0 bases and 0 bases, there was a span of 12 bases. The CDR3 has 16 residues.

This clonotype was counted at least ten times. The chain links TRBV7-3 to TRBJ2-5; no clear D. Germline loops: CDR1 SGHTA, CDR2 FQGTGA. This CDR3 is 15 amino acids long. V dropped 2 bases and J dropped 1 base, with 11 bases sitting between them. CDR3: CASSLGRFPQETQYF. The CDR3 DNA reads TGTGCCAGCAGCTTAGGCCGTTTCCCCCAAGAGACCCAGTACTTC. Using reference TRBV7-3 and TRBJ2-5 for the parts outside the CDR3, the full variable domain is GAGVSQTPSNKVTEKGKYVELRCDPISGHTALYWYRQSLGQGPEFLIYFQGTGAADDSGLPNDRFFAVRPEGSVSTLKIQRTERGDSAVYLCASSLGRFPQETQYFGPGTRLLVL.

This sequence joins TRBV7-9 and TRBJ2-7; tentatively, D is TRBD2 (5 bases). Trimming left V 1 base short and J 5 bases short, with 18 bases between. This CDR3 region has 16 residues. Per germline, CDR1 SEHNR and CDR2 FQNEAQ (reference sequence). This chain's CDR3 is CASSLGPRLAGHEQYF. The CDR3 DNA reads TGTGCCAGCAGCTTAGGGCCGAGGCTAGCTGGGCACGAGCAGTACTTC.

The chain couples TRBV4-1 to TRBJ2-7; the match to TRBD2 covers 7 bases. The CDR3 spans 16 residues. Germline CDR1 MGHRA, CDR2 YSYEKL. With V trimmed by 0 bases and J by 1 base, 6 bases remained unmatched. The chain's CDR3 is CASSQEWGTKSYEQYF. CDR3 DNA: TGCGCCAGCAGCCAAGAGTGGGGGACTAAATCCTACGAGCAGTACTTC.

This clonotype came up many times. The rearrangement uses TRBV6-5 and TRBJ2-3; D not resolved. The V gene lost 2 bases and the J gene lost 0 bases, with 9 bases spanning the gap. CDR1 is MNHEY and CDR2 is SVGAGI in the germline V gene. The CDR3 has 15 amino acids. CDR3 nucleotide sequence: TGTGCCAGCAGTTACGTTGTAGGGAGCACAGATACGCAGTATTTT. Amino acids: CASSYVVGSTDTQYF.

As concerns this clonotype: A read error is possible here, since a much larger clone lies one base away. V gene TRBV27 combines with J gene TRBJ2-7, with TRBD1 matching 8 bases. The end of the DNA aligns better with TRBJ2-1, so the J call may be wrong. Germline V lookup: CDR1 MNHEY, CDR2 SMNVEV (reference sequence). The length of the CDR3 is 13 residues. This CDR3 reads CASRRGQGYEQFF. The CDR3 coding sequence is TGTGCCAGCAGACGAGGACAGGGCTACGAGCAGTTCTTC.

The chain couples TRBV20-1 to TRBJ2-1; 11 bases are a match to TRBD2. V shed 6 bases, J shed 5 bases, and the junction held 3 bases outside the gene matches. The CDR3 runs 13 residues. Germline CDR1 is DFQATT and CDR2 is SNEGSKA (reference sequence). The CDR3 coding sequence is TGCAGTGCATTGGGACTAGCGGACAATGAGCAGTTCTTC. This encodes CSALGLADNEQFF.

This clonotype has ten or more counts. This chain uses TRBV11-1 with TRBJ2-5, with TRBD1 matching over 7 bases. The CDR3 has 15 residues. J was trimmed by 2 bases and V by 5 bases; bases with no gene match: 8. Germline values: CDR1 SGHAT, CDR2 FQDESV (reference sequence). The CDR3 DNA is TGTGCCAGCAGCCAAAGGACAGGAAGGCAAGAGACCCAGTACTTC. It translates to CASSQRTGRQETQYF.

V usage is TRBV29-1 and J usage is TRBJ2-3; D not certain. The germline V gene encodes CDR1 SQVTM and CDR2 ANQGSEA. Trimming took 1 base from V and 6 from J, leaving 2 bases between them. The CDR3 totals 10 residues. CDR3 bases: TGCAGCGTTGAAGGTGATACGCAGTATTTT. It specifies CSVEGDTQYF.

On this clonotype itself: A much larger clone differs from this one at a single base, so this may be a read error. The rearrangement joins TRBV12-3 or TRBV12-4 to TRBJ2-5; TRBD2 matches at 7 bases. The J call may not be correct, given that the DNA end is closer to TRBJ2-1. CDR3 length: 14 residues. CDR3 amino acids: CASSLAGGHETQFF. The CDR3 DNA sequence: TGTGCCAGCAGTTTAGCGGGAGGGCACGAGACCCAGTTCTTC.

This clonotype was recorded at least ten times. The genes are TRBV20-1 and TRBJ1-5; D ambiguous. This CDR3 comprises 13 residues. V was shortened by 3 bases and J by 2 bases, with 8 bases between the two germline ends. Germline CDR1 reads DFQATT; CDR2 reads SNEGSKA (reference sequence). The CDR3 DNA follows: TGCAGTGCTAGGTTCCGGGGCAATCAGCCCCAGCATTTT. It translates to CSARFRGNQPQHF.

This clonotype was detected ten times or more. J is TRBJ2-1 and V is TRBV7-6; 8 bases are a match to TRBD2. This CDR3 spans 13 amino acids. Losses at the gene ends were 3 bases for V and 11 bases for J; bases not matched to a gene: 6. Germline CDR1 reads SGHVS; CDR2 reads FNYEAQ. CDR3 protein: CASSFSGNHQQFF. DNA for the CDR3: TGTGCCAGCAGCTTTAGCGGGAACCACCAGCAGTTCTTC.

There are many counts of this clonotype. The CDR3 is CASGEGSGPLRGETQYF. CDR3 DNA sequence: TGTGCCAGCGGCGAAGGTAGCGGGCCCCTACGAGGAGAGACCCAGTACTTC. The rearrangement links TRBV28 to TRBJ2-5; 7 bases align to TRBD2. The CDR3 is 17 amino acids. Germline CDR1 is MDHEN and CDR2 is SYDVKM. V was pared by 8 bases and J by 4 bases, with 19 bases of the junction left unmatched.

Points on this clonotype: The junction departs from germline at one end; a sequencing error may be responsible. This rearrangement joins TRBV7-9 to TRBJ2-1; tentatively, D is TRBD1 or TRBD2 (6 bases each). Germline V lookup: CDR1 SEHNR, CDR2 FQNEAQ (reference sequence). CDR3 length: 14 residues. The DNA for the CDR3 is TGTGCCAGCAGCTGGAGGGGGACCTACGATGAGCAGTTCTTC. Translating it yields CASSWRGTYDEQFF.

This clonotype was counted between two and nine times. The rearrangement joins TRBV15 to TRBJ1-1; tentatively, D is TRBD1 (6 bases). The CDR3 totals 15 residues. Trimming left V 0 bases short and J 4 bases short, with 12 bases between. The germline gives CDR1 LNHNV, CDR2 YYDKDF (reference sequence). CDR3 DNA: TGTGCCACCAGCAGAGATCAGGGGTATAGCACTGAAGCTTTCTTT. It specifies CATSRDQGYSTEAFF.

This chain uses TRBV5-1 with TRBJ2-5, with D possibly being TRBD2 (6 bases). Trimming shortened V by 6 bases and J by 5 bases, and 14 bases separated the two germline ends. The CDR3 sequence is 13 residues long. Germline lookup yields CDR1 SGHRS and CDR2 YFSETQ. The CDR3, as DNA: TGCGCCAGCACTAATGGAGGGACGGAGACCCAGTACTTC. It is translated as CASTNGGTETQYF. The whole variable domain, filled in from reference TRBV5-1 and TRBJ2-5, reads KAGVTQTPRYLIKTRGQQVTLSCSPISGHRSVSWYQQTPGQGLQFLFEYFSETQRNKGNFPGRFSGRQFSNSRSEMNVSTLELGDSALYLCASTNGGTETQYFGPGTRLLVL.

This clonotype was seen a handful of times. This chain links TRBV24-1 with TRBJ1-1; unclear D gene. Germline V lookup: CDR1 KGHDR, CDR2 SFDVKD. The CDR3 totals 13 residues. Here the CDR3 DNA reads TGTTCTCGGAGTACAAATATGAACACTGAAGCTTTCTTT. This translates into CSRSTNMNTEAFF.

Many counts were recorded for this clonotype. In DNA, the CDR3 is TGTGCCAGCAGTCTGGCCCCACCGGGACAGGCGTCCGTAGGAAACACCATATATTTT. The encoded protein is CASSLAPPGQASVGNTIYF. V is TRBV2 and J is TRBJ1-3; 8 nucleotides agree with TRBD1. V lost 5 bases and J lost 4; bases outside the gene matches: 19. This CDR3 has 19 amino acids. Germline V gene lookup returns CDR1 SNHLY and CDR2 FYNNEI. Complete variable domain (other parts from reference TRBV2 and TRBJ1-3): EPEVTQTPSHQVTQMGQEVILRCVPISNHLYFYWYRQILGQKVEFLVSFYNNEISEKSEIFDDQFSVERPDGSNFTLKIRSTKLEDSAMYFCASSLAPPGQASVGNTIYFGEGSWLTVV.

This clonotype has a handful of counts. The J gene is TRBJ1-5, the V gene TRBV19, with D unresolved. The germline gives CDR1 LNHDA, CDR2 SQIVND (reference sequence). This CDR3 has 12 residues. Between the trimmed V and J ends, which lost 7 bases and 9 bases, there was a span of 13 bases. CDR3 amino acids: CASTGSYGPQHF. DNA for the CDR3: TGTGCCAGTACTGGCAGTTATGGGCCCCAGCATTTT.

The chain combines TRBV11-2 with TRBJ2-7; 15 nucleotides match TRBD2. Germline lookup yields CDR1 SGHAT and CDR2 FQNNGV. This CDR3 has 21 amino acids. With 2 bases clipped from V and 2 bases from J, the junction kept 16 bases outside the gene matches. The CDR3 nucleotides are TGTGCCAGCAGCTTAAGGGGACAGGGGGGACTAGCGGGAGGTTTCGCCTACGAGCAGTACTTC. Amino acids: CASSLRGQGGLAGGFAYEQYF.